This T cell receptor (beta chain) was captured in a study of blood T cells in healthy people across ages. Only a few counts were recorded for this clonotype. Its antigen is undetermined. The total RNA that was extracted per sample amounted to at least 5.5 micrograms. The CDR3 length is 17 residues. The V end was cut by 4 bases, the J end by 0 bases, with 13 bases between. Per the germline V gene, CDR1 is LGHNA and CDR2 is YNFKEQ. Whole-study results and caveats: Whereas aged donors had fewer naive CD4+ cells, long-lived donors had more of them and higher diversity.

Using a J-beta primer mix together with a sample-barcoded 5' primer, a second PCR was run for roughly 6 to 11 cycles. TCRdb itself ran the 5' RACE reads through MiXCR, one entry per CDR3 protein. The profile covers around 800,000 distinct CDR3 sequences, with approximately 65% appearing a single time and roughly 26% taken by the ten largest. The TCR was taken from a man aged 30-40 years in good health. Sample: blood. The V gene is TRBV4-2, the J gene TRBJ2-6, with a possible D match to TRBD1 (6 bases). The CDR3 DNA reads TGTGCCAGCAGCCTACAGGGTATGGACTCTGGGGCCAACGTCCTGACTTTC. Translation gives CASSLQGMDSGANVLTF.